What follows describes a single T cell receptor beta chain. Per the original methods: From reference gene primer amplification, estimates of nucleated cell counts were derived. Sequencing was performed with immunoSEQ multiplex PCR; in TCRdb, only in-frame clones are kept and a portion is missing. D and trimming were read from the DNA, whereas the V and J calls and clone size are those reported in that table. The sample lists approximately 210,000 clones, roughly four fifths occurring once. The sample belongs to a study of blood T cell repertoires in COVID-19. J gave up 3 bases and V 4 bases, and 11 bases lay outside the gene matches. The CDR3 has 17 amino acids. CDR1 and CDR2 (germline): SGHDT, YYEEEE.

This chain uses TRBV5-6 with TRBJ2-3; 10 nucleotides line up with TRBD2. Sequenced: peripheral blood. This receptor was identified in a woman between 40 and 55 years old with acute or convalescent COVID-19. CDR3 sequence reads: CASSDLTGTSETDTQYF. The CDR3, as DNA: TGTGCCAGCAGCGACTTGACCGGGACTAGCGAGACAGATACGCAGTATTTT.